Listed here is a single TCR beta chain. Its target is unknown. Amplified TCR beta CDR3 regions came from RNA transcripts. A first-round RT-PCR of the TCR CDR3 used the HTBI primer set. TCRdb itself ran the multiplex PCR reads through MiXCR, one entry per CDR3 protein. The table has around 530,000 distinct CDR3 sequences, 15% to 20% seen once; the top ten hold approximately 18%. In the ophthalmopathy cohort, Clinical Activity Score was at least 3, NOSPECS grade at least 4, and duration under 3 months. The PBMCs had their origin in 8.5 to 10 ml of fresh peripheral blood. The data derive from a study of T cells in Graves' hyperthyroidism and ophthalmopathy. Whole-study findings and limits: Using 13 V-J features, a model discriminated ophthalmopathy from stable hyperthyroidism.

The junction had 12 bases not matched to a gene; V was cut back by 5 bases and J by 6 bases. There are 15 residues in the CDR3. CDR1 and CDR2 from the germline V gene are SGHTA and FQGNSA. The V call is TRBV7-2, the J call TRBJ2-7; the match to TRBD2 covers 8 bases. This receptor was taken from a woman aged 18-29 years with Graves' ophthalmopathy. What was sequenced was blood. The DNA of the CDR3 is TGTGCCAGCAGCCCCCTAAGAGCGGGGGAAGTCGAGCAGTACTTC. Its protein product is CASSPLRAGEVEQYF.